Shown below are 5 T cell receptor beta chains from a single sample sequenced in a study of control samples from healthy donors and cancer patients. Repertoires were generated with immunoSEQ multiplex PCR, while TCRdb's copy carries only in-frame clones and drops some. This sample has over 100,000 clones, with about nine tenths found just once. The sample comprised blood. Receptor source: a man aged 40-50 years in good health.

V gene TRBV7-8 combines with J gene TRBJ1-5; TRBD1 is a possible D gene (5 bases). V was trimmed by 3 bases and J by 4 bases, leaving 13 bases between them. The CDR3 runs to 15 residues. Germline V lookup: CDR1 SGHVS, CDR2 FQNEAQ. In DNA, the CDR3 is TGTGCCAGCAGCTTCAGGGAAGGGATTAATCAGCCCCAGCATTTT. This translates into CASSFREGINQPQHF.

The rearrangement links TRBV11-2 to TRBJ2-1; no definite D call. Germline loops: CDR1 SGHAT, CDR2 FQNNGV. This CDR3 contains 11 residues. V was clipped by 2 bases and J by 8 bases, with 4 bases between them. Here the CDR3 DNA reads TGTGCCAGCAGCTTACTCGATGAGCAGTTCTTC. It translates to CASSLLDEQFF.

The count of this clone is one. The chain joins TRBV30 to TRBJ2-5, with D perhaps matching TRBD1 (6 bases). Trimming left V 2 bases short and J 4 bases short, with 14 bases between. Looked up from germline, CDR1 is GTSNPN and CDR2 is SVGIG (reference sequence). The CDR3 spans 14 residues. The CDR3 DNA follows: TGTGCCTGGAGTCCCCGAACAGGGATAGAGACCCAGTACTTC. Translation: CAWSPRTGIETQYF.

The chain employs TRBV28 and TRBJ1-5, with D possibly being TRBD1 (6 bases). This CDR3 has 14 amino acids. Germline CDR1 and CDR2: MDHEN and SYDVKM. Trimming shortened V by 0 bases and J by 6 bases, and 9 bases separated the two germline ends. The CDR3 here is CASSLWTGGQPQHF. CDR3 DNA sequence: TGTGCCAGCAGTTTATGGACAGGCGGTCAGCCCCAGCATTTT.

This clone was recorded only once. The rearrangement links TRBV5-6 to TRBJ1-5; D remains ambiguous. Germline CDR1 is SGHDT and CDR2 is YYEEEE. This CDR3 is built from 13 residues. Between the trimmed V and J ends, which lost 4 bases and 7 bases, there was a span of 12 bases. This chain's CDR3 is CASSPGPSQPQHF. For the CDR3, the DNA is TGTGCCAGCAGCCCTGGACCGTCACAGCCCCAGCATTTT.